Presented here are 23 T cell receptor beta chains from one specimen sequenced in a study of early stage breast cancer tumors. Profiling relied on immunoSEQ multiplex PCR, and the TCRdb table lists in-frame clones only, not all of them. There are 9,000 to 10,000 clones in the sample; 64% occur only once, and about an eighth lies in the top ten. Material for sequencing was breast tumor tissue. These receptor sequences come from a person between 60 and 70 years old with breast cancer.

The V and J genes are TRBV15 and TRBJ1-1; 11 positions match TRBD1. J gave up 4 bases and V 3 bases, and 7 bases lay outside the gene matches. CDR1 is LNHNV and CDR2 is YYDKDF in the germline V gene (reference sequence). This CDR3 spans 16 amino acids. The chain's CDR3 is CATSSGTGGSGTEAFF. In DNA, the CDR3 is TGTGCCACCAGCAGCGGGACAGGGGGGAGCGGCACTGAAGCTTTCTTT. The variable domain in full, with the rest retrieved from reference TRBV15 and TRBJ1-1, is DAMVIQNPRYQVTQFGKPVTLSCSQTLNHNVMYWYQQKSSQAPKLLFHYYDKDFNNEADTPDNFQSRRPNTSFCFLDIRSPGLGDTAMYLCATSSGTGGSGTEAFFGQGTRLTVV.

Concerning this clone: Sequence at one end of the junction differs from germline and may be a read error. The V and J genes are TRBV7-9 and TRBJ2-5; 7 bases are a match to TRBD2. Per the germline V gene, CDR1 is SEHNR and CDR2 is FQNEAQ (reference sequence). This CDR3 has 15 amino acids. CDR3 region: CANSLGEGLSGTQYF. DNA of the CDR3: TGTGCCAACAGCTTAGGGGAGGGCCTCTCAGGGACCCAGTACTTC.

The rearrangement links TRBV6-5 to TRBJ2-1; D not resolved. Germline CDR1 and CDR2: MNHEY and SVGAGI. The germline V and J ends were trimmed by 2 bases and 7 bases, with 9 bases remaining between them. CDR3 size: 13 residues. The CDR3 nucleotides read TGTGCCAGCAGTTACCTGGGTGGGAATGAGCAGTTCTTC. Encoded protein: CASSYLGGNEQFF.

By sample share, this clone is medium-sized (0.01 to 0.1%). V gene TRBV7-9 combines with J gene TRBJ1-1; D is uncertain. Germline lookup yields CDR1 SEHNR and CDR2 FQNEAQ (reference sequence). V dropped 5 bases and J dropped 0 bases, with 7 bases sitting between them. The CDR3 consists of 13 residues. CDR3 amino acids: CASSPYLNTEAFF. Written as DNA, the CDR3 is TGTGCCAGCAGCCCGTACTTGAACACTGAAGCTTTCTTT.

The chain uses TRBV30 and TRBJ1-4; D perhaps matches TRBD1 (6 bases). This CDR3 has 15 amino acids. Looked up from germline, CDR1 is GTSNPN and CDR2 is SVGIG (reference sequence). Deletions cut 4 bases from V and 0 bases from J, with 12 bases between. The CDR3 coding sequence is TGTGCCTGGAATCAGGGGATTACAACTAATGAAAAACTGTTTTTT. Its protein product is CAWNQGITTNEKLFF.

The V call is TRBV6-1, the J call TRBJ1-5; TRBD1 might be the D (5 bases). CDR1 and CDR2 from the germline V gene are MNHNS and SASEGT. Trimming stripped 6 bases from V and 7 bases from J, with 16 bases between. The CDR3 runs to 14 residues. As DNA, the CDR3 is TGTGCCAGCAGGGGGGGGGTAGTGAAGCAGCCCCAGCATTTT. As protein: CASRGGVVKQPQHF.

The chain recombines TRBV14 with TRBJ2-6; perhaps TRBD2 as D (6 bases). The germline V and J ends were trimmed by 0 bases and 4 bases, with 13 bases remaining between them. The CDR3 consists of 17 residues. Germline-derived CDR1 and CDR2 are SGHDN and FVKESK. The CDR3 region is CASSQDRGRTGANVLTF. The CDR3, as DNA: TGTGCCAGCAGCCAAGATCGGGGGAGAACGGGGGCCAACGTCCTGACTTTC.

The chain recombines TRBV28 with TRBJ1-2, with 9 bases matching TRBD1. Germline CDR1 and CDR2: MDHEN and SYDVKM. The V segment lost 5 bases and the J segment 1 base; nucleotides outside the gene matches: 11. The CDR3 has 17 residues. CDR3 loop: CASSPGTGYGSNYGYTF. CDR3 DNA sequence: TGTGCCAGCAGTCCCGGGACAGGGTATGGAAGTAACTATGGCTACACCTTC.

V usage is TRBV18 and J usage is TRBJ1-2; D unclear. The V gene lost 1 base and the J gene lost 2 bases, with 8 bases spanning the gap. The CDR3 consists of 14 residues. Germline CDR1 reads KGHSH; CDR2 reads LQKENI. The CDR3 DNA sequence: TGTGCCAGCTCACCACTCGCCGTAAACTATGGCTACACCTTC. Its translation is CASSPLAVNYGYTF.

V is TRBV5-4 and J is TRBJ2-5; 10 bases align to TRBD1. Germline V gene sequence: CDR1 SGHNT, CDR2 YYREEE (reference sequence). V was pared by 7 bases and J by 2 bases, with 8 bases of the junction left unmatched. The CDR3 runs to 15 residues. The chain's CDR3 is CASSRDRGYQETQYF. In DNA form, the CDR3 reads TGTGCCAGCTCGCGGGACAGGGGTTATCAAGAGACCCAGTACTTC.

This clone has just a few counts. The rearrangement uses TRBV29-1 and TRBJ2-7, with TRBD2 matching over 7 bases. Germline V CDR1 and CDR2: SQVTM, ANQGSEA. This CDR3 has 12 residues. V gave up 7 bases and J gave up 2 bases; unmatched junction bases: 5. CDR3 nucleotides: TGCAGCGCTAAGCGGGACGCCTACGAGCAGTACTTC. Translating gives CSAKRDAYEQYF.

The CDR3 DNA reads TGCGCCAGCAGCCCCTCTATAATCCAAGAGCTTGAAGCTTTCTTT. Encoded protein: CASSPSIIQELEAFF. The chain has TRBV4-1 and TRBJ1-1; no definite D call. Per the germline V gene, CDR1 is MGHRA and CDR2 is YSYEKL. The V end was cut by 4 bases, the J end by 7 bases, with 19 bases between. This CDR3 has 15 residues.

This clone was observed a few times. This chain links TRBV6-1 with TRBJ1-1; D unclear. CDR1 is MNHNS and CDR2 is SASEGT in the germline V gene. V lost 8 bases and J 0 bases, leaving 4 bases between the germline ends. The CDR3 has 11 residues. The CDR3 loop reads CASPMNTEAFF. The CDR3 coding sequence is TGTGCCAGCCCCATGAACACTGAAGCTTTCTTT.

Within the sample, this clone is large. The J gene is TRBJ2-1, the V gene TRBV19, with D possibly matching TRBD1 (6 bases). This CDR3 region has 15 residues. With 3 bases removed from V and 6 bases from J, the gap between germline ends came to 15 bases. Germline V CDR1 and CDR2: LNHDA, SQIVND (reference sequence). In DNA, the CDR3 is TGTGCCAGTAGTATCTACAGGGAAAGGATCAATGAGCAGTTCTTC. Its translation: CASSIYRERINEQFF.

V usage is TRBV19 and J usage is TRBJ1-2, with TRBD1 identical over 8 bases. V gave up 1 base and J gave up 5 bases; unmatched junction bases: 15. The germline gives CDR1 LNHDA, CDR2 SQIVND (reference sequence). This CDR3 spans 18 amino acids. The CDR3 reads CASSIASEDRVNIYGYTF. The CDR3 DNA sequence: TGTGCCAGTAGTATAGCCTCGGAGGACAGGGTTAACATTTATGGCTACACCTTC.

The chain joins TRBV6-5 to TRBJ1-5; possible D gene TRBD1, 5 bases. The V end was cut by 4 bases, the J end by 4 bases, with 14 bases between. This CDR3 region has 15 residues. Germline CDR1 is MNHEY and CDR2 is SVGAGI. The CDR3 DNA sequence: TGTGCCAGCAGTTCCTCCGGGGGGAAGAATCAGCCCCAGCATTTT. Protein product: CASSSSGGKNQPQHF.

The chain couples TRBV28 to TRBJ2-1, with D possibly being TRBD2 (6 bases). The CDR3 is 15 residues long. V shed 6 bases and J shed 5 bases, with 17 bases lying between them. CDR1 is MDHEN and CDR2 is SYDVKM in the germline V gene. Here the CDR3 reads CASSPAGLSNNEQFF. In DNA form, the CDR3 reads TGTGCCAGCAGCCCCGCGGGGCTAAGCAACAATGAGCAGTTCTTC. The variable domain in full, with the rest retrieved from reference TRBV28 and TRBJ2-1, is DVKVTQSSRYLVKRTGEKVFLECVQDMDHENMFWYRQDPGLGLRLIYFSYDVKMKEKGDIPEGYSVSREKKERFSLILESASTNQTSMYLCASSPAGLSNNEQFFGPGTRLTVL.

The chain uses TRBV10-1 and TRBJ2-3, with 9 bases identical to TRBD1. V shed 6 bases, J shed 8 bases, and the junction held 0 bases outside the gene matches. This CDR3 region has 11 residues. In germline, CDR1 is WNHNN, CDR2 SYGVQD (reference sequence). The CDR3 nucleotides are TGCGCCAGCAGGGGACAGGGTACGCAGTATTTT. This encodes CASRGQGTQYF.

The chain couples TRBV4-1 to TRBJ1-1; no clear D gene. The V and J ends lost 0 bases and 1 base respectively, with 12 bases between them. This CDR3 contains 16 residues. Germline CDR1 and CDR2: MGHRA and YSYEKL. CDR3 sequence: CASSQDPGVGNTEAFF. In DNA, the CDR3 is TGCGCCAGCAGCCAAGATCCCGGGGTTGGGAACACTGAAGCTTTCTTT.

This clone has a handful of counts. The chain is built from TRBV27 and TRBJ2-7; the match to TRBD1 covers 8 bases. The V gene end was trimmed by 2 bases and the J gene end by 11 bases; junction bases not matched to a gene: 8. The CDR3 is made up of 13 amino acids. Germline CDR1 reads MNHEY; CDR2 reads SMNVEV (reference sequence). CDR3 sequence (DNA): TGTGCCAGCAGTTTAATGATGTCGGGACAGGAGTACTTC. Its protein is CASSLMMSGQEYF.

This chain uses TRBV6-6 with TRBJ2-7; 11 nucleotides align to TRBD2. Germline CDR1 and CDR2: MNHNY and SVGAGI (reference sequence). The length of the CDR3 is 15 residues. V shed 4 bases and J 3 bases; nucleotides not matched to a gene: 5. The CDR3 reads CASSSGTSGGYEQYF. The CDR3, as DNA: TGTGCCAGCAGTTCCGGGACTAGCGGAGGCTACGAGCAGTACTTC.

The chain recombines TRBV5-1 with TRBJ1-2; 8 positions match TRBD1. Germline-derived CDR1 and CDR2 are SGHRS and YFSETQ. This CDR3 is built from 14 residues. The V gene end was trimmed by 6 bases and the J gene end by 0 bases; junction bases not matched to a gene: 4. CDR3 region: CASKQGVANYGYTF. The CDR3 DNA sequence: TGCGCCAGCAAACAGGGGGTAGCTAACTATGGCTACACCTTC.

The V and J genes are TRBV11-1 and TRBJ2-2; TRBD1 aligns across 8 bases. CDR1 is SGHAT, CDR2 FQDESV, per germline (reference sequence). The CDR3 runs to 15 residues. V shed 1 base, J shed 3 bases, and the junction held 1 base outside the gene matches. The CDR3 coding sequence is TGTGCCAGCAGCTTAGGACAGGGGCACACCGGGGAGCTGTTTTTT. This translates into CASSLGQGHTGELFF.